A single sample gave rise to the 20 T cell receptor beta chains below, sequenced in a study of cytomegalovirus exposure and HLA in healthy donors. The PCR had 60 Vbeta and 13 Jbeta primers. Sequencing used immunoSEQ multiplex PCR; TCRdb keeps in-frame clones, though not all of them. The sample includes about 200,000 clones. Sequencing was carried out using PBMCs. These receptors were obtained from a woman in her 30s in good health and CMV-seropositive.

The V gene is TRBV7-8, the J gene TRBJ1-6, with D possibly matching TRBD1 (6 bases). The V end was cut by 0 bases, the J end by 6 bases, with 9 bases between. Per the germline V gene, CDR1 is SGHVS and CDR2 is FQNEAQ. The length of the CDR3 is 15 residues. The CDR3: CASSLAGGSNSPLHF. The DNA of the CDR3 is TGTGCCAGCAGCTTAGCAGGGGGTTCTAATTCACCCCTCCACTTT.

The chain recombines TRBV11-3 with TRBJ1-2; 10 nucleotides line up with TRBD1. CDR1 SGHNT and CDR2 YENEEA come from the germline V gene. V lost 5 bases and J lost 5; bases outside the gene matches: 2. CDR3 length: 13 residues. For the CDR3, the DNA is TGTGCCAGCAGCACGGACAGGGGGTATGGCTACACCTTC. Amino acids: CASSTDRGYGYTF.

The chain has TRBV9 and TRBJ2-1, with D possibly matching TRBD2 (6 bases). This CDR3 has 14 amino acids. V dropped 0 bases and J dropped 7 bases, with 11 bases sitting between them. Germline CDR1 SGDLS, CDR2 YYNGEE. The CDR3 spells CASSVEAGRNEQFF. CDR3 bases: TGTGCCAGCAGCGTAGAGGCAGGGAGGAATGAGCAGTTCTTC.

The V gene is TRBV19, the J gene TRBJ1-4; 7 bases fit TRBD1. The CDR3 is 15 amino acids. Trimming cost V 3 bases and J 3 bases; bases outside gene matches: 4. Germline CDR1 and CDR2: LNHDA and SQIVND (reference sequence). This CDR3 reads CASSITGVANEKLFF. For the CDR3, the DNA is TGTGCCAGTAGTATCACAGGGGTGGCTAATGAAAAACTGTTTTTT.

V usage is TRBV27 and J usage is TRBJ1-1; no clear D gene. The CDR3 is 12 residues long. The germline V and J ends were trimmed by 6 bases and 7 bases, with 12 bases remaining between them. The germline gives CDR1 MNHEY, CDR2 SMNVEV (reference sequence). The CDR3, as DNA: TGTGCCAGCAGACCCCCTTCCGGTGAAGCTTTCTTT. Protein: CASRPPSGEAFF.

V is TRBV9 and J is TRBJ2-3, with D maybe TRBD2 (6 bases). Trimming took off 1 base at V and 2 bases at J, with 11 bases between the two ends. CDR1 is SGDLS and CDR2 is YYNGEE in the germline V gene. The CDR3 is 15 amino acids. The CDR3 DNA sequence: TGTGCCAGCAGCGTAACGGGACTCTTCACAGATACGCAGTATTTT. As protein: CASSVTGLFTDTQYF.

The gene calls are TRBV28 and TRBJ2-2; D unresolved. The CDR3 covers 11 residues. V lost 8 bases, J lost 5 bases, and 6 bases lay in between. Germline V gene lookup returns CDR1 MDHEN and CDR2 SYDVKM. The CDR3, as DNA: TGTGCCAGCTATCGGACCGGGGAGCTGTTTTTT. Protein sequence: CASYRTGELFF.

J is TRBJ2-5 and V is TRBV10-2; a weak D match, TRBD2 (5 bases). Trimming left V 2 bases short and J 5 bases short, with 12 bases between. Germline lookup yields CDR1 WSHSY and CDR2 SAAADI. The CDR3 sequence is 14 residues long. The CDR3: CASSEPHRGETQYF. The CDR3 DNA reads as TGCGCCAGCAGTGAGCCGCATCGAGGGGAGACCCAGTACTTC.

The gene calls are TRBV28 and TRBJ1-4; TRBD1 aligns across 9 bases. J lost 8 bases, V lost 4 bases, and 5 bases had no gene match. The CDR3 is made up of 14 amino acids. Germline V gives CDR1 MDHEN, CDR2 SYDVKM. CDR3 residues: CASSSGQGREKLFF. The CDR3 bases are TGTGCCAGCAGTTCGGGACAGGGAAGGGAAAAACTGTTTTTT.

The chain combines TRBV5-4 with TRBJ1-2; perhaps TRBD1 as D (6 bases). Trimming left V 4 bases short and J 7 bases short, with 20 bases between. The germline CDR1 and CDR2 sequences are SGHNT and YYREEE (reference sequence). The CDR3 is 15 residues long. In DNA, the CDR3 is TGTGCCAGCAGCCTTAGGGGGTCGGGCAACCTTGGCTACACCTTC. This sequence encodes CASSLRGSGNLGYTF.

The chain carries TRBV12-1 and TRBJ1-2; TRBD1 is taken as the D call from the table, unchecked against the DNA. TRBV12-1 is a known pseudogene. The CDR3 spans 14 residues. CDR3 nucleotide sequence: TGTGCCAGCAGCTTTACTCCAGGGGGAGAGGGCTACACCTTC. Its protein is CASSFTPGGEGYTF.

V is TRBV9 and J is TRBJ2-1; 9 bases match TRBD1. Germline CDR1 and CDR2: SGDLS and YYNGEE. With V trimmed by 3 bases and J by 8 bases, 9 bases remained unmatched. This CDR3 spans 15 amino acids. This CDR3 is CASSAPGQGPDEQFF. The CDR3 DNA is TGTGCCAGCAGCGCACCGGGACAGGGACCTGATGAGCAGTTCTTC.

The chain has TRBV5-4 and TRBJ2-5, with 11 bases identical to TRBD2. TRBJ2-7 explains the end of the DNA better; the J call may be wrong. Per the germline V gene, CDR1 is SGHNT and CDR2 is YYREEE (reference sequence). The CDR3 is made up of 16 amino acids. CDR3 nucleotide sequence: TGTGCCAGCAGCTTGGTCACTAGCGGGAGAGGCCACGAGCAGTACTTC. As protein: CASSLVTSGRGHEQYF.

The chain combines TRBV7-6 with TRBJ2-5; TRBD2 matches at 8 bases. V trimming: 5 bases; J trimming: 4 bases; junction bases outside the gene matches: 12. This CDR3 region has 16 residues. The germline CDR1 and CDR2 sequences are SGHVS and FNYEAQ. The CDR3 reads CASSPAASGRLETQYF. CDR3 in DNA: TGTGCCAGCAGCCCAGCGGCTAGCGGGCGATTAGAGACCCAGTACTTC.

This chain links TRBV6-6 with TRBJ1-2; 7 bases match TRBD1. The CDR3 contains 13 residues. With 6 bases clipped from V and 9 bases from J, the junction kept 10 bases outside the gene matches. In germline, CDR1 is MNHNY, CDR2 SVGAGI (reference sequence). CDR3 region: CASRDGGTVRYTF. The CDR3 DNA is TGTGCCAGCAGGGACGGTGGGACAGTGCGCTACACCTTC.

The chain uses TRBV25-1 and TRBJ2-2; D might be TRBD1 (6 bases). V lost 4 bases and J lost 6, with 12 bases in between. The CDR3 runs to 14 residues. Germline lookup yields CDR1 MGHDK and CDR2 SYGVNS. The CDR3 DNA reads TGTGCCAGCAGTGCCGATGCAGGGGCCGGGGAGCTGTTTTTT. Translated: CASSADAGAGELFF.

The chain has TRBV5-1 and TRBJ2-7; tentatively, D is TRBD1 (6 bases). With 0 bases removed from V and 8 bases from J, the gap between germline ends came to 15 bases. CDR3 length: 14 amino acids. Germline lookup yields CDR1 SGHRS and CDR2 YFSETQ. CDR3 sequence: CASSLAGQGQQQYF. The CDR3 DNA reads TGCGCCAGCAGCTTGGCGGGTCAGGGGCAACAGCAGTACTTC.

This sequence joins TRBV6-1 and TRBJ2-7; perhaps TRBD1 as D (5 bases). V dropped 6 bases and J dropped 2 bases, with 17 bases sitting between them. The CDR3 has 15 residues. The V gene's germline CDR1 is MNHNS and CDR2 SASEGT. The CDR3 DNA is TGTGCCAGCAGGACTGGGGCGACATCCACCTACGAGCAGTACTTC. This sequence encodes CASRTGATSTYEQYF.

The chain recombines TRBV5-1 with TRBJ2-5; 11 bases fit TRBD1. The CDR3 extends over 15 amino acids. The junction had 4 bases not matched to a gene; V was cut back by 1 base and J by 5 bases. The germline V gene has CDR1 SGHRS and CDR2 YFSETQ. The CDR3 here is CASSLTGTGGETQYF. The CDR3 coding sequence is TGCGCCAGCAGCTTGACCGGGACAGGGGGTGAGACCCAGTACTTC.

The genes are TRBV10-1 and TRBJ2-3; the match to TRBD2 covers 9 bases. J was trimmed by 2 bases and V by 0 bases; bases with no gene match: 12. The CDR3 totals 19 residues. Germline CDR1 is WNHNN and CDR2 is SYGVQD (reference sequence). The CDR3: CASSESARKAGGVTDTQYF. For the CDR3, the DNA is TGCGCCAGCAGTGAGTCAGCGAGGAAGGCGGGGGGGGTCACAGATACGCAGTATTTT.